The 24 T cell receptor beta chains below come from one sample, sequenced in a study of identical twins. Each CDR3 protein gets one entry after TCRdb re-called the 5' RACE reads with MiXCR. Of more than 350,000 distinct CDR3 sequences listed, approximately 10% are singletons. The sequencing input was naive T cells sorted from blood. The receptors come from a woman aged 45-65 years in good health.

J is TRBJ2-4 and V is TRBV7-2; D is possibly TRBD1 (5 bases). V was clipped by 1 base and J by 0 bases, with 13 bases between them. Germline CDR1 reads SGHTA; CDR2 reads FQGNSA. CDR3 size: 17 residues. CDR3: CASSLEGAGLAKNIQYF. The CDR3 DNA is TGTGCCAGCAGCTTAGAAGGGGCCGGGTTAGCCAAAAACATTCAGTACTTC.

The V and J genes are TRBV3-1 and TRBJ2-5; the D gene is possibly TRBD1 (5 bases). The CDR3 is 14 amino acids. Per germline, CDR1 LGHDT and CDR2 YNNKEL (reference sequence). Trimming took 1 base from V and 5 from J, leaving 11 bases between them. The DNA of the CDR3 is TGTGCCAGCAGCCAAGGGTCAGGGTCGGAGACCCAGTACTTC. Residues: CASSQGSGSETQYF.

The chain combines TRBV20-1 with TRBJ2-1; tentative D call: TRBD1 (5 bases). The ends were cut back, 4 bases at V and 0 bases at J, with 7 bases in the middle. Per the germline V gene, CDR1 is DFQATT and CDR2 is SNEGSKA (reference sequence). The CDR3 runs to 13 residues. This CDR3 is CSATDTSYNEQFF. As DNA, the CDR3 is TGCAGTGCTACGGACACCTCCTACAATGAGCAGTTCTTC.

This clonotype has only a few counts. CDR3 protein: CASKASGSWSDTQYF. The CDR3 DNA reads as TGTGCCAGCAAGGCTAGCGGGAGTTGGTCAGATACGCAGTATTTT. V usage is TRBV6-5 and J usage is TRBJ2-3; 10 bases match TRBD2. Trimming at V came to 7 bases and at J to 4 bases, leaving 8 bases not matched to a gene. Looked up from germline, CDR1 is MNHEY and CDR2 is SVGAGI. The CDR3 loop spans 15 amino acids.

As DNA, the CDR3 is TGTGCCAGCAGTCCCATGGGTATTGAGCAGTTCTTC. It translates to CASSPMGIEQFF. The chain has TRBV27 and TRBJ2-1, with no clear D. This CDR3 is built from 12 residues. Per germline, CDR1 MNHEY and CDR2 SMNVEV (reference sequence). V shed 5 bases and J shed 9 bases, with 11 bases lying between them.

This clonotype was counted a few times. The junction shows a germline mismatch at one end, possibly a read error. The gene calls are TRBV29-1 and TRBJ2-5; no firm D call. The CDR3 runs to 10 residues. The germline gives CDR1 SQVTM, CDR2 ANQGSEA. The CDR3, as DNA: TGCAGCGTTGAAGATTCCGGACGTCACTTC. Protein: CSVEDSGRHF.

There are a few counts of this clonotype. V is TRBV29-1 and J is TRBJ2-5; D might be TRBD2 (5 bases). The V and J ends lost 5 bases and 5 bases respectively, with 15 bases between them. CDR3 size: 13 residues. CDR1 and CDR2 (germline): SQVTM, ANQGSEA. The CDR3: CSVRGLTPETQYF. CDR3 sequence (DNA): TGCAGCGTTCGAGGGCTAACACCGGAGACCCAGTACTTC.

At least ten counts were recorded for this clonotype. The chain uses TRBV29-1 and TRBJ1-1; maybe TRBD1 (5 bases). Germline CDR1 and CDR2: SQVTM and ANQGSEA. The CDR3 contains 11 residues. CDR3 DNA: TGCGCCCTGGGGGTGAACACTGAAGCTTTCTTT. Translating gives CALGVNTEAFF.

The gene calls are TRBV24-1 and TRBJ2-5, with TRBD2 identical over 13 bases. Germline V gene data show CDR1 as KGHDR and CDR2 as SFDVKD. The CDR3 loop spans 15 amino acids. V shed 9 bases, J shed 4 bases, and the junction held 7 bases outside the gene matches. CDR3 DNA: TGTGCCACCGGTGGACTAGCGGGAGATCGAGAGACCCAGTACTTC. Translation gives CATGGLAGDRETQYF.

This clonotype was seen many times. This chain uses TRBV20-1 with TRBJ2-5; 10 bases are shared with TRBD2. Trimming at V came to 3 bases and at J to 2 bases, leaving 9 bases not matched to a gene. CDR3 length: 16 residues. CDR1 and CDR2 (germline): DFQATT, SNEGSKA (reference sequence). CDR3: CSASVLAGGRQETQYF. CDR3 nucleotide sequence: TGCAGTGCTAGCGTGTTAGCGGGAGGCCGACAAGAGACCCAGTACTTC.

This clonotype has more than one count but fewer than ten. The rearrangement joins TRBV7-9 to TRBJ1-4; 10 nucleotides match TRBD1. Germline V lookup: CDR1 SEHNR, CDR2 FQNEAQ (reference sequence). Trimming took 4 bases from V and 5 from J; bases not matched to a gene: 4. The length of the CDR3 is 15 residues. The CDR3 reads CASSYGQGENEKLFF. CDR3 in DNA: TGTGCCAGCAGCTACGGACAGGGGGAAAATGAAAAACTGTTTTTT.

This clonotype was picked up many times. The chain recombines TRBV6-5 with TRBJ1-2; TRBD1 matches at 11 bases. The V and J ends lost 5 bases and 7 bases, in that order; junction bases with no gene match: 3. The CDR3 is 13 amino acids. Germline V gene lookup returns CDR1 MNHEY and CDR2 SVGAGI. CDR3 residues: CASSPGQGAGYTF. CDR3 nucleotide sequence: TGTGCCAGCAGTCCTGGACAGGGGGCTGGCTACACCTTC.

The table lists this clonotype with a few counts. The V and J genes are TRBV4-1 and TRBJ2-1; D is unresolved. The germline V gene has CDR1 MGHRA and CDR2 YSYEKL. Trimming shortened V by 6 bases and J by 9 bases, and 9 bases separated the two germline ends. This CDR3 is built from 11 residues. The CDR3 DNA follows: TGCGCCAGCAGTAAAGACCGTGAGCAGTTCTTC. Translation gives CASSKDREQFF.

The chain combines TRBV19 with TRBJ1-1; TRBD1 aligns across 7 bases. Germline trimming cut 7 bases from V and 0 bases from J; bases unmatched to any gene: 5. This CDR3 region has 14 residues. Germline values: CDR1 LNHDA, CDR2 SQIVND (reference sequence). The CDR3 loop reads CASTPQGLNTEAFF. CDR3 DNA: TGTGCCAGTACTCCACAGGGGCTGAACACTGAAGCTTTCTTT.

This clonotype was counted at least ten times. The chain uses TRBV27 and TRBJ2-7; tentative D call: TRBD1 (6 bases). V was shortened by 4 bases and J by 1 base, with 14 bases between the two germline ends. CDR1 and CDR2 (germline): MNHEY, SMNVEV (reference sequence). The CDR3 is made up of 15 amino acids. CDR3 loop: CASSSRTAHSYEQYF. Written as DNA, the CDR3 is TGTGCCAGCAGTTCAAGGACAGCACATTCCTACGAGCAGTACTTC.

This clonotype was seen a few times. J is TRBJ2-1 and V is TRBV7-8; no reliable D call. Trimming pared 6 bases from V and 1 base from J, leaving 13 bases between. Germline V gene data show CDR1 as SGHVS and CDR2 as FQNEAQ. This CDR3 region has 15 residues. The CDR3 loop reads CASRLTRLSYNEQFF. CDR3 sequence (DNA): TGTGCCAGCAGGCTGACTCGCCTTTCCTACAATGAGCAGTTCTTC.

The V call is TRBV5-6, the J call TRBJ2-7; D gene ambiguous. Trimming removed 2 bases from V and 1 base from J, with 10 bases in between. CDR3 size: 14 residues. CDR1 and CDR2 (germline): SGHDT, YYEEEE. The DNA of the CDR3 is TGTGCCAGCAGCTTACTGGACGGATCCTACGAGCAGTACGTC. Its protein is CASSLLDGSYEQYV.

The rearrangement joins TRBV12-3 or TRBV12-4 to TRBJ2-3; D gene unclear. The CDR3 length is 13 residues. V was clipped by 7 bases and J by 5 bases, with 13 bases between them. The CDR3: CASTPSYRDTQYF. Here the CDR3 DNA reads TGTGCCAGCACCCCCTCCTACAGAGATACGCAGTATTTT.

The chain links TRBV20-1 to TRBJ2-4, with a weak D call TRBD2 (5 bases). CDR3 length: 14 residues. V lost 6 bases and J 1 base, leaving 13 bases between the germline ends. Germline V lookup: CDR1 DFQATT, CDR2 SNEGSKA (reference sequence). The CDR3, as DNA: TGCAGTGCCCAACGGCCGGGGGCCAAAAACATTCAGTACTTC. Amino acid sequence: CSAQRPGAKNIQYF.

This clonotype showed up just a few times. V gene TRBV11-3 combines with J gene TRBJ2-2; D remains unclear. V was clipped by 6 bases and J by 1 base, with 9 bases between them. The CDR3 runs 14 residues. Germline V gene sequence: CDR1 SGHNT, CDR2 YENEEA. The CDR3 DNA reads TGTGCCAGCAGTATGACTCGGAACACCGGGGAGCTGTTTTTT. Protein sequence: CASSMTRNTGELFF.

This clonotype has a handful of counts. For the CDR3, the DNA is TGCGCCAGCAGCTTGTCGCGGGAGGGCCAAGAGACCCAGTACTTC. This gives the protein CASSLSREGQETQYF. The gene calls are TRBV5-1 and TRBJ2-5; 9 bases match TRBD2. V trimming: 1 base; J trimming: 1 base; junction bases outside the gene matches: 2. There are 15 residues in the CDR3. Per germline, CDR1 SGHRS and CDR2 YFSETQ.

In its sample, this clonotype was seen a few times. The genes are TRBV18 and TRBJ2-1, with 12 bases lining up with TRBD2. Trimming removed 0 bases from V and 4 bases from J; junction bases left unmatched: 7. CDR1 KGHSH and CDR2 LQKENI come from the germline V gene. The CDR3 is 18 residues long. The CDR3 region has the DNA TGTGCCAGCTCACCACCCGCTAGCGGGAGGGCCAGTTACAATGAGCAGTTCTTC. Its protein product is CASSPPASGRASYNEQFF. Combining the CDR3 with reference TRBV18 and TRBJ2-1 gives the whole variable domain NAGVMQNPRHLVRRRGQEARLRCSPMKGHSHVYWYRQLPEEGLKFMVYLQKENIIDESGMPKERFSAEFPKEGPSILRIQQVVRGDSAAYFCASSPPASGRASYNEQFFGPGTRLTVL.

In this sample, this clonotype turned up many times. J is TRBJ2-5 and V is TRBV27, with a weak D call TRBD2 (5 bases). V lost 6 bases to trimming and J lost 3 bases, with 14 bases between them. The CDR3 is 14 residues long. Looked up from germline, CDR1 is MNHEY and CDR2 is SMNVEV (reference sequence). The CDR3 nucleotides are TGTGCCAGCAGAACCCTCGGGGAGAAAGAGACCCAGTACTTC. This encodes CASRTLGEKETQYF.

This chain connects TRBV29-1 to TRBJ1-1; 7 bases are shared with TRBD1. V gave up 5 bases and J gave up 8 bases; unmatched junction bases: 5. Germline values: CDR1 SQVTM, CDR2 ANQGSEA. The CDR3 sequence is 11 residues long. The CDR3 DNA reads TGCAGCGTTAGGGGACAGTCGGAAGCTTTCTTT. Translation: CSVRGQSEAFF.